This paragraph covers one TCR beta chain sequence. CD8 cells regarded as naive lacked CD45RO, were positively chosen for CCR7, and omitted terminally differentiated effector memory CD45RA+ cells. The data were taken from a study of shared clonotypes between healthy human individuals. Sequenced by immunoSEQ multiplex PCR; TCRdb stores in-frame clones only, minus some. The table records hundreds of thousands of clones, roughly 95% of them present only once. This CDR3 has 13 residues. V gave up 5 bases and J gave up 12 bases, with 18 bases separating them. Germline CDR1 and CDR2: SGHAT and FQNNGV. The rearrangement uses TRBV11-2 and TRBJ2-3; D is perhaps TRBD2 (5 bases). The sample taken for sequencing was naive CD8+ T cells sorted from blood. This sequence originates from a woman younger than 45 in good health. The CDR3 DNA follows: TGTGCCAGCAGCACCCAACTAGGATCCCCCCAGTATTTT. Translation gives CASSTQLGSPQYF.